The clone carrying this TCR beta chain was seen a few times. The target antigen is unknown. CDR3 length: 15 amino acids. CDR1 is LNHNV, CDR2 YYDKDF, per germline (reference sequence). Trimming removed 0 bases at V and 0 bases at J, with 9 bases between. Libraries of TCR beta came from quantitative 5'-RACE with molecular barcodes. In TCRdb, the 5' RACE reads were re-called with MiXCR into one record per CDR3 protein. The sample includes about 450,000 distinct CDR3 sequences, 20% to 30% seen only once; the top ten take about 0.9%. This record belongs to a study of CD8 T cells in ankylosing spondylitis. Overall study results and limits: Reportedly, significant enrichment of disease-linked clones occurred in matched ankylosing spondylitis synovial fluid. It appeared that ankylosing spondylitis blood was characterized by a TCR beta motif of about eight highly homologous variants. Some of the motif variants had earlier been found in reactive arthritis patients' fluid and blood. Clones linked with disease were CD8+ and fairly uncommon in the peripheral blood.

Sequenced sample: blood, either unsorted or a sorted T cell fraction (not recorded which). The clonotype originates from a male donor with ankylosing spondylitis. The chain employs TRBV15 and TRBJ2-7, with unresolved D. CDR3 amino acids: CATSRELGGSYEQYF. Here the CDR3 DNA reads TGTGCCACCAGCAGAGAACTGGGCGGCTCCTACGAGCAGTACTTC.